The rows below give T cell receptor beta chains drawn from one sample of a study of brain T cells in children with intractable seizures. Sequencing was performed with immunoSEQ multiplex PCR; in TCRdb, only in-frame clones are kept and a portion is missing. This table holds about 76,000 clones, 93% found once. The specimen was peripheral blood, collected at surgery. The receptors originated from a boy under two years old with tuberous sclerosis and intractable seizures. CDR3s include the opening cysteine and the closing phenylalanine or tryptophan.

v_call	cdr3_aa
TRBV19	CASSIDLSPYYSNQPQHF
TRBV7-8	CASSLVWSGGFPGELFF
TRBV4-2	CASSQRTENYGYTF
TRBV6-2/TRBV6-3	CASSYSVSGWLGTGELFF
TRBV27	CASSPVWGEGNTQYF
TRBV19	CASSIVDLGDPPDTQYF
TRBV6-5	CASSPRDSYEQYF
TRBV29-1	CSGQTSPSSYNEQFF
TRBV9	CASSVDGNTIYF
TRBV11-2	CASGGPPREGRTNEKLFF
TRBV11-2	CASSLRGSNYGYTF
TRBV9	CASSVQGAGHGYTF
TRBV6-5	CASGYIYRSYEQYF
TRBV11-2	CASSFGGAYEQYF
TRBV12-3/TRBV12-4	CASSLGLEETQYF
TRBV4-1	CASSQDHAGVAYNEQFF
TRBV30	CAWSDQGFDGYTF
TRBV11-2	CASSSGRTEAFF
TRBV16	CASSQGVILPENYGYTF
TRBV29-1	CSALLKHEQYF
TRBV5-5	CASSLGARDWANTIYF
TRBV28	CASWGAGWETQYF
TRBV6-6	CASSYSIRESPIQYF
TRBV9	CASSVGTAGTQYF
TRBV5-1	CASSLGGSLLTDTQYF
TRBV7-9	CASSLARSGGTWSENEQFF
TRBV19	CASTTSGIADTQYF
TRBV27	CASSPGQSLLYGYTF
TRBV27	CASSPQGSMGREQYF
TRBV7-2	CASSLGGSETQYF
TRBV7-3	CASSFLAGGTSSYNEQFF
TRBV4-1	CASSQGLAWDTQYF
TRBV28	CAIGLEGAYGYTF
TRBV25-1	CASSDHYRGSQQFF
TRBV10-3	CAISEGRKGSPLHF
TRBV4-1	CASSQVGAGGTSGYTF
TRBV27	CASSSYGNQPQHF
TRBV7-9	CASSTTWVLSNTEAFF
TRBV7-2	CASSFGSGEARNIQYF
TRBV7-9	CASSLDLGLAGGRNEQFF
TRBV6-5	CASTILAGGPDTQYF
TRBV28	CASSFFLNSPLHF
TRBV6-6	CAGSKGDPSYEQYF
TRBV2	CASSEALRSSGNTIYF
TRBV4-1	CASSRLSGETQYF